This entry features one T cell receptor (beta chain) sequence. This sample was included in a study of blood T cell repertoires in COVID-19. Profiling relied on immunoSEQ multiplex PCR, and the TCRdb table lists in-frame clones only, not all of them. The profile shows about 290,000 clones, roughly 89% of them singletons. This CDR3 has 15 residues. Germline CDR1 and CDR2: SGHRS and YFSETQ. Between the trimmed V and J ends, which lost 2 bases and 1 base, there was a span of 12 bases. The receptor was derived from a man aged 35-49 years with acute or convalescent COVID-19. Specimen: peripheral blood. V is TRBV5-1 and J is TRBJ1-2, with no clear D. The DNA for the CDR3 is TGCGCCAGCAGCTTCGACCCCACAGTTAACTATGGCTACACCTTC. As protein: CASSFDPTVNYGYTF.